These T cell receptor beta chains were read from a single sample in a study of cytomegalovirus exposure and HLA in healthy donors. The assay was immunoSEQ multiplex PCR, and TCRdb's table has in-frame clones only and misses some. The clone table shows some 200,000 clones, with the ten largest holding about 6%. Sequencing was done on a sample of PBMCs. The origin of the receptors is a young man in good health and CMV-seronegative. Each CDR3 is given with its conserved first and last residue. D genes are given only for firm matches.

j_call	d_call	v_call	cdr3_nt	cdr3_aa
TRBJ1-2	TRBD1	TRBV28	TGTGCCAGCAGTTCCCAAGGACAGGGGGGCGCCGCTAACTATGGCTACACCTTC	CASSSQGQGGAANYGYTF
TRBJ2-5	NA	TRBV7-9	TGTGCCAGCAGCTTAGTCCAGGGGGGAGAGACCCAGTACTTC	CASSLVQGGETQYF
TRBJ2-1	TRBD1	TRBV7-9	TGTGCCAGCAGCTTAGGGGGGACAGGGGAAGAACAGTTCTTC	CASSLGGTGEEQFF
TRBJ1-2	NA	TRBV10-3	TGTGCCATCAATTCGGCGGCAGGGGTTCTTGACTATGGCTACACCTTC	CAINSAAGVLDYGYTF
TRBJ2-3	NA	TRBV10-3	TGTGCCATCAGTGAGTTGGGGAGTGCAGATACGCAGTATTTT	CAISELGSADTQYF
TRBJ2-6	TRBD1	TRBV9	TGTGCCAGCAGCGGGACAGGGCCTTCGGGGGCCAACGTCCTGACTTTC	CASSGTGPSGANVLTF
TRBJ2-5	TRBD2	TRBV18	TGTGCCAGCTCACCACCTTGGCTAGCGGGAGGACTCTGGGAGACCCAGTACTTC	CASSPPWLAGGLWETQYF
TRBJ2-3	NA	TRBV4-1	TGCGCCAGCAGCCAAGAAGTGAGGCAGGGCGCGTATTTT	CASSQEVRQGAYF
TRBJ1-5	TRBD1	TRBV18	TGTGCCAGCTCACCCGTCCGGGACAGGGGGCGCCTTGGCAATCAGCCCCAGCATTTT	CASSPVRDRGRLGNQPQHF
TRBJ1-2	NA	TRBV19	TGTGCCAGTAGTAGTCAGGGGAGGGATAACTATGGCTACACCTTC	CASSSQGRDNYGYTF
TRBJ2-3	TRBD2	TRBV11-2	TGTGCCAGCAGCCCCGGACTAGCGGCGTGGCCAGATACGCAGTATTTT	CASSPGLAAWPDTQYF
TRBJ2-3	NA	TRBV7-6	TGTGCCAGCAGCTTATACGGCGGGGTAAAATTCAGCGGCACAGATACGCAGTATTTT	CASSLYGGVKFSGTDTQYF
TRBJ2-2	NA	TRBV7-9	TGTGCCAGCAGCTTAGGAGCCAGCGGTTTTACCGGGGAGCTGTTTTTT	CASSLGASGFTGELFF
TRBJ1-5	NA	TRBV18	TGTGCCAGCTCACCGGCCCCTAGCAATCAGCCCCAGCATTTT	CASSPAPSNQPQHF
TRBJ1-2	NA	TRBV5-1	TGCGCCAGCAGTGAGGGTGGAACTAACTATGGCTACACCTTC	CASSEGGTNYGYTF
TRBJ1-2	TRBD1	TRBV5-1	TGCGCCAGCAGCCTCGAATCAGGGGGCAACTATGGCTACACCTTC	CASSLESGGNYGYTF
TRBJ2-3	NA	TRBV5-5	TGTGCCAGCAGTCCCGGACAGTTTCTCACAGATACGCAGTATTTT	CASSPGQFLTDTQYF
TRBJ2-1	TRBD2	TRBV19	TGTGCCAGTAGTTATTGGGCGGGAGGTAGAGGTGAGCAGTTCTTC	CASSYWAGGRGEQFF
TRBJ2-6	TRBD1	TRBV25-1	TGTGCCAGCAGTGATCGAGGACAGGTCCCTGGGGCCAACGTCCTGACTTTC	CASSDRGQVPGANVLTF
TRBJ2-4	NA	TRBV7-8	TGTGCCAGCAGCTTCAGGGTTTTAGAAAACATTCAGTACTTC	CASSFRVLENIQYF
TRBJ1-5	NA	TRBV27	TGTGCCAGCAGTCCGCAGACGGAGGCAGGGCCCCAGCATTTT	CASSPQTEAGPQHF
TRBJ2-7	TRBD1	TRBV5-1	TGCGCCAGCAGCTTGGGAGTTGGGGACAGACCGTGGTACTTC	CASSLGVGDRPWYF
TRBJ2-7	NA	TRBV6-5	TGTGCCAGCAGTTACAAGGCTGGCAGGAACTACGAGCAGTACTTC	CASSYKAGRNYEQYF
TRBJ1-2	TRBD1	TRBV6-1	TGTGCCAGCAGTGAAGAGGGACAGGGGCGAGTTTGGGGCTACACCTTC	CASSEEGQGRVWGYTF